This TCR beta chain was identified during a study of shared clonotypes between healthy human individuals. Study information: Plates per donor: three CD4 naive, three CD4 memory, two CD8 naive, one CD8 memory.

Clones were read by immunoSEQ multiplex PCR, and TCRdb kept only the in-frame ones, dropping some. The sample holds about 1 million clones; around four fifths are singletons and the top ten take about 1.5%. From germline, CDR1 is MNHEY and CDR2 SVGAGI. V lost 5 bases and J lost 2, with 13 bases in between. This CDR3 is built from 14 residues. Remarks on this clone: What it recognizes is unknown.

Findings of the study overall: The sharing of about 5% of naive CD4 clonotypes was seen across a few donors. Clonotype sharing among the donors was expected to vary with sequencing depth.

The V call is TRBV6-5, the J call TRBJ2-7; D is perhaps TRBD1 (6 bases). Sequencing input: memory CD4+ T cells sorted from blood. The subset here: CD45RA-negative fraction. The TCR was taken from a man between 18 and 29 years old in good health. The DNA for the CDR3 is TGTGCCAGCAGTGGGAGCGACAGGACCTACGAGCAGTACTTC. Protein product: CASSGSDRTYEQYF.